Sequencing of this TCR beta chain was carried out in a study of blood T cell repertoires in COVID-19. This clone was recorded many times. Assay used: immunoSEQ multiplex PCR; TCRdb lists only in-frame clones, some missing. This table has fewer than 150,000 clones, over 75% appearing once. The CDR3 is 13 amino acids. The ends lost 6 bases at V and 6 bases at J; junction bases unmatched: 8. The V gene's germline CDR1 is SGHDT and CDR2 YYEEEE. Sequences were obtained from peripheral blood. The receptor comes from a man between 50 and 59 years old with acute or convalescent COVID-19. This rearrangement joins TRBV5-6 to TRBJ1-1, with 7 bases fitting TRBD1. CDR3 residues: CASTLRGYAEAFF. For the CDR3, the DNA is TGTGCCAGCACCCTCAGGGGGTATGCTGAAGCTTTCTTT.